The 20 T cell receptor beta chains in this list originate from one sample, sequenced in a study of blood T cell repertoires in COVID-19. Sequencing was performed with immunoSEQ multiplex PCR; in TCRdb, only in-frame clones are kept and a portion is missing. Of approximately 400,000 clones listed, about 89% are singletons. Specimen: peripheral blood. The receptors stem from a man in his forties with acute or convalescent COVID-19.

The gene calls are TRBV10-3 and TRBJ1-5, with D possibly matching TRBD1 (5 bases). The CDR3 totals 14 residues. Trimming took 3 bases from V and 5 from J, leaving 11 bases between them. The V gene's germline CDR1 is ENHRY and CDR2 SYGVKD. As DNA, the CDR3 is TGTGCCATCAGTGATTGGGGGGGTGATCAGCCCCAGCATTTT. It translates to CAISDWGGDQPQHF.

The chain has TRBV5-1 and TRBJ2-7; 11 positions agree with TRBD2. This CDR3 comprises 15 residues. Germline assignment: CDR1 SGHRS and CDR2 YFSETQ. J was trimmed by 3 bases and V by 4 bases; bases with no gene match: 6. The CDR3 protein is CASSPELAGVYEQYF. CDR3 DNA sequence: TGCGCCAGCAGCCCCGAACTAGCGGGAGTCTACGAGCAGTACTTC.

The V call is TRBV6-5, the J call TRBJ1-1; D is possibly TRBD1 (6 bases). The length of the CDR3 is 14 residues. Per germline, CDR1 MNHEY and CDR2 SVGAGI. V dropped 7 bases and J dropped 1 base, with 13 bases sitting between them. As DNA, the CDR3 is TGTGCCAGCAACGACCTAGGGGGGAACACTGAAGCTTTCTTT. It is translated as CASNDLGGNTEAFF.

The CDR3 coding sequence is TGTGCCACCAGCCGGGGGGGGACCCTGGACGAGCAGTACTTC. Its translation is CATSRGGTLDEQYF. J is TRBJ2-7 and V is TRBV24-1; TRBD2 matches 8 bases. The CDR3 sequence is 14 residues long. The V and J ends lost 7 bases and 5 bases, in that order; junction bases with no gene match: 9. Looked up from germline, CDR1 is KGHDR and CDR2 is SFDVKD.

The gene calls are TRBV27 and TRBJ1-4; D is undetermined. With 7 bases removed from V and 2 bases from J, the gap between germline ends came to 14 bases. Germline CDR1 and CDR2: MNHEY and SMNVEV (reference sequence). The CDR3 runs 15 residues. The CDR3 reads CASTLRGRTNEKLFF. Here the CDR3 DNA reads TGTGCCAGCACCCTCCGCGGGCGGACTAATGAAAAACTGTTTTTT.

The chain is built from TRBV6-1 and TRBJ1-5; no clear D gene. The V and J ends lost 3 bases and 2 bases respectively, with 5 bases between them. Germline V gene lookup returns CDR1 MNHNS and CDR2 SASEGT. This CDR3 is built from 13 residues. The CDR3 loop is CASSDAGNQPQHF. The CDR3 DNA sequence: TGTGCCAGCAGTGACGCAGGCAATCAGCCCCAGCATTTT.

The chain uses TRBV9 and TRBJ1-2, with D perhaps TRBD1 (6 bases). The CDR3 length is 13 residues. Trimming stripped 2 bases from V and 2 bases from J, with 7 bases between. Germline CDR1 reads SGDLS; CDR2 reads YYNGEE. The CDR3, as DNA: TGTGCCAGCAGCGTTACAGGGAACTATGGCTACACCTTC. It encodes CASSVTGNYGYTF.

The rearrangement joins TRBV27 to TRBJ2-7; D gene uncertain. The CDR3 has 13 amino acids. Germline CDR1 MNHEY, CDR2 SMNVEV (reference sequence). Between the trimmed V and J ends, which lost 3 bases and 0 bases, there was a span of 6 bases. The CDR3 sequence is CASSFGFSYEQYF. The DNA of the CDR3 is TGTGCCAGCAGTTTTGGCTTCTCCTACGAGCAGTACTTC.

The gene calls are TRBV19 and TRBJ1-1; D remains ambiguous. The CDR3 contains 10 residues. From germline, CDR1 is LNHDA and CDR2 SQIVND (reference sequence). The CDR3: CATRATEAFF. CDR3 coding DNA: TGTGCTACGAGAGCCACTGAAGCTTTCTTT.

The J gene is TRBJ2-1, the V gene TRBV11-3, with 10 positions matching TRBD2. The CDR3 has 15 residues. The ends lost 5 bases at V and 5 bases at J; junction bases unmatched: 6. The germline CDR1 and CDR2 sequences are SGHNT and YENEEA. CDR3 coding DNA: TGTGCCAGCAGCCGACTAGCGGGTGGCCACAATGAGCAGTTCTTC. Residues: CASSRLAGGHNEQFF.

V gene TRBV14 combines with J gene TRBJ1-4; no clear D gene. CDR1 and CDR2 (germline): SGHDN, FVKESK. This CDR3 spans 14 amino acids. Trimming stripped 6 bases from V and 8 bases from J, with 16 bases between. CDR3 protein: CASSVGPPGEKLFF. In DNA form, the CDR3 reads TGTGCCAGCAGTGTAGGACCGCCGGGGGAAAAACTGTTTTTT.

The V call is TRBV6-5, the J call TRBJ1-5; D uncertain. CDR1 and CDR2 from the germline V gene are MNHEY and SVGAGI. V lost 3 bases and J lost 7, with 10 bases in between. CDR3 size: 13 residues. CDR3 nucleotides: TGTGCCAGCAGTTATGTCGGGGAACAGCCCCAGCATTTT. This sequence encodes CASSYVGEQPQHF.

CDR3 sequence (DNA): TGTGCCAGCAGCTTGTCGGACAGGGATAACACTGAAGCTTTCTTT. Translation gives CASSLSDRDNTEAFF. The chain recombines TRBV5-6 with TRBJ1-1; 8 bases are shared with TRBD1. V lost 1 base and J lost 2; bases outside the gene matches: 4. There are 15 residues in the CDR3. Germline lookup yields CDR1 SGHDT and CDR2 YYEEEE.

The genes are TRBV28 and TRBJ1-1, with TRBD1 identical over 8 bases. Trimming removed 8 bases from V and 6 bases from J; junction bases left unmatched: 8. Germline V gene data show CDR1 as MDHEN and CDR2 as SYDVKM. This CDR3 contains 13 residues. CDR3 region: CASSGTGFSEAFF. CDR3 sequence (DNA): TGTGCCAGCTCCGGGACAGGTTTTTCTGAAGCTTTCTTT.

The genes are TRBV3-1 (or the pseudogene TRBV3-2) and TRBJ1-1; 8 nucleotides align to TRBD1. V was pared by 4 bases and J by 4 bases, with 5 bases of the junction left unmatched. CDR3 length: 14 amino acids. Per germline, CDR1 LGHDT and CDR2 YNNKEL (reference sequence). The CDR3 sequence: CASSRRQGSTEAFF. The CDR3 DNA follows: TGTGCCAGCAGCCGCCGACAGGGGTCCACTGAAGCTTTCTTT.

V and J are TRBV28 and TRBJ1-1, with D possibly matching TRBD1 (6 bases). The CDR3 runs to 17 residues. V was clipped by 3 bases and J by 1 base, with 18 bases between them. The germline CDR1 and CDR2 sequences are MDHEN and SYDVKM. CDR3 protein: CASSFVFAGATNTEAFF. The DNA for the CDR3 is TGTGCCAGCAGTTTCGTTTTCGCGGGGGCAACGAACACTGAAGCTTTCTTT.

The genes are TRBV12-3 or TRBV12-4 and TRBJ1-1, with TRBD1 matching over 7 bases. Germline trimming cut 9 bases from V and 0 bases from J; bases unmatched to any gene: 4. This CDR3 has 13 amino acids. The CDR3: CASRDRLNTEAFF. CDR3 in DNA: TGTGCCAGTAGGGACAGACTGAACACTGAAGCTTTCTTT.

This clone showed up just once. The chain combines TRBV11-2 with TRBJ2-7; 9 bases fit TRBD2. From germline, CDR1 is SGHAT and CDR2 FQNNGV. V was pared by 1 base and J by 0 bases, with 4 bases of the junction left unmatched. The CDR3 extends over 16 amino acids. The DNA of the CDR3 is TGTGCCAGCAGCTTAGTTGTAGCGGGGGTCTCCTACGAGCAGTACTTC. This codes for CASSLVVAGVSYEQYF.

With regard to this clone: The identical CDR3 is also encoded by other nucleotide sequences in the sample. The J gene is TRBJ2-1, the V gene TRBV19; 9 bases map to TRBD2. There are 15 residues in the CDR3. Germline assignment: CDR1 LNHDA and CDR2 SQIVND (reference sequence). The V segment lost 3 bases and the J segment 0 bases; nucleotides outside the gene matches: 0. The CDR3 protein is CASSISGSSYNEQFF. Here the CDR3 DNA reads TGTGCCAGTAGTATTAGCGGGAGCTCCTACAATGAGCAGTTCTTC.

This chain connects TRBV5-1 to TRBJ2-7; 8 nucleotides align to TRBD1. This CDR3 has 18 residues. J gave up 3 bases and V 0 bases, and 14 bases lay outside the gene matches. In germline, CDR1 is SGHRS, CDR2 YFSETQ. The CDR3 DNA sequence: TGCGCCAGCAGCTTGGCGGTGGTGTCGGGACAGGTAATCTACGAGCAGTACTTC. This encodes CASSLAVVSGQVIYEQYF.